The 6 T cell receptor beta chains below all came from one sample that was sequenced in a study of blood T cells in healthy people across ages. Primed by a sample-barcoded 5' primer and a J-beta primer mix, a second PCR proceeded for about 7 to 11 cycles. TCRdb re-derived calls from the 5' RACE reads in MiXCR, one entry per CDR3 protein. The data show about 1,400,000 distinct CDR3 sequences, 42% seen once. Sequenced material: blood. These receptors were obtained from a woman aged 18-30 years in good health.

This clonotype occurred a few times. The chain employs TRBV7-2 and TRBJ2-4; TRBD2 matches 12 bases. The DNA matches TRBJ2-5 better at its end, which makes the J call doubtful. There are 15 residues in the CDR3. Germline values: CDR1 SGHTA, CDR2 FQGNSA. In DNA, the CDR3 is TGTGCCAGCAGCAAAGGACTAGCGGGGCAAGAGACCCAGTACTTC. This encodes CASSKGLAGQETQYF.

The chain has TRBV4-1 and TRBJ2-7; TRBD2 matches 7 bases. V was clipped by 3 bases and J by 0 bases; unmatched bases: 11. Germline V gene data show CDR1 as MGHRA and CDR2 as YSYEKL. This CDR3 contains 17 residues. Here the CDR3 reads CASSHGRGERVSYEQYF. In DNA, the CDR3 is TGCGCCAGCAGCCACGGCCGGGGGGAGCGGGTCTCCTACGAGCAGTACTTC.

This clonotype has just one count. It is likely a read error, because the conserved phenylalanine at the end of the CDR3 is missing. This chain uses TRBV2 with TRBJ1-4, with a weak D call TRBD1 (6 bases). V lost 3 bases to trimming and J lost 7 bases, with 9 bases between them. There are 13 residues in the CDR3. From germline, CDR1 is SNHLY and CDR2 FYNNEI. The CDR3 bases are TGTGCCAGCAGTGAGCAGGGGCCTGAAAAACTGTTTGTT. This encodes CASSEQGPEKLFV.

The chain carries TRBV28 and TRBJ2-1; tentatively, D is TRBD1 (5 bases). Per germline, CDR1 MDHEN and CDR2 SYDVKM. Between the trimmed V and J ends, which lost 7 bases and 8 bases, there was a span of 18 bases. This CDR3 spans 14 amino acids. CDR3 loop: CASTLGAVDDEQFF. CDR3 nucleotides: TGTGCCAGCACCCTAGGGGCGGTCGACGATGAGCAGTTCTTC.

The J gene is TRBJ2-1, the V gene TRBV20-1; possible D gene TRBD2, 5 bases. Germline assignment: CDR1 DFQATT and CDR2 SNEGSKA (reference sequence). This CDR3 spans 15 amino acids. V dropped 6 bases and J dropped 2 bases, with 17 bases sitting between them. The CDR3 reads CSAAIGMTAYNEQFF. DNA of the CDR3: TGCAGTGCCGCAATCGGGATGACGGCCTACAATGAGCAGTTCTTC.

This clonotype appeared a few times. The chain employs TRBV5-1 and TRBJ2-1, with 7 bases that match TRBD2. Germline V gives CDR1 SGHRS, CDR2 YFSETQ. The CDR3 runs to 14 residues. The junction had 8 bases not matched to a gene; V was cut back by 5 bases and J by 6 bases. The chain's CDR3 is CASRNIGEGNEQFF. In DNA, the CDR3 is TGCGCCAGCAGGAACATAGGGGAGGGCAATGAGCAGTTCTTC.